This TCR beta chain was captured in a study of T cell changes during pregnancy in multiple sclerosis. This clone was picked up one time. The V gene's germline CDR1 is SGHTA and CDR2 FQGNSA. V lost 2 bases and J lost 7, with 12 bases in between. CDR3 length: 14 residues. Repertoires were generated with immunoSEQ multiplex PCR, while TCRdb's copy carries only in-frame clones and drops some. The profile shows some 70,000 clones, 90% to 95% of them singletons. This TCR came from a female donor in good health, enrolled as a control in a pregnancy study. Sequences were derived from peripheral blood, sampled in the second trimester of pregnancy. The chain links TRBV7-2 to TRBJ1-5; D remains unclear. CDR3 sequence (DNA): TGTGCCAGCAGCTTATTCCCGGGTGGGCAGCCCCAGCATTTT. It translates to CASSLFPGGQPQHF.